This TCR beta chain is drawn from a study of beta chain features in type 1 diabetes. Sequenced material consisted of expressed TCRB transcripts (all of the isolated RNA was reverse transcribed). TCRdb keeps only in-frame clones here, not all; method: immunoSEQ multiplex PCR. Seen here are 400,000 to 550,000 clones, about 10% observed once, and the top ten hold 0.045% to 0.06%. With V trimmed by 4 bases and J by 5 bases, 6 bases remained unmatched. Germline CDR1 reads SGHRS; CDR2 reads YFSETQ. The CDR3 covers 14 residues. Only a few counts were recorded for this clone. Sequencing used naive CD4+ T cells from blood. The sequence came from a woman younger than 30 in good health. The rearrangement uses TRBV5-1 and TRBJ2-1; TRBD1 matches at 7 bases. The CDR3 bases are TGCGCCAGCAGCGACAGGGAAATCCACAATGAGCAGTTCTTC. The encoded protein is CASSDREIHNEQFF.